The 20 T cell receptor beta chains below were found in one sample sequenced in a study of regulatory T cells in long-lasting Graves disease. Time point of the sample: newly diagnosed GD, antithyroid drugs for less than 3 months. Making the TCR library involved RNA that had been extracted from PBMCs. For TCR beta, libraries came from iRepertoire HTBI primers and Arm-PCR of CDR3 regions. TCRdb independently ran MiXCR on the multiplex PCR reads; one entry per CDR3 protein. The profile shows 350,000 to 550,000 distinct CDR3 sequences, 11% to 15% of them singletons. This sample was also put to use in a study of T cells in Graves' hyperthyroidism and ophthalmopathy.

The sample in question was peripheral blood mononuclear cells (PBMCs), obtained at new diagnosis, from a patient treated with antithyroid drugs. Every receptor here comes from a woman aged 45-59 years with Graves disease.

This clonotype was counted ten times or more. The chain combines TRBV6-1 with TRBJ1-1, with 7 nucleotides matching TRBD1. Germline CDR1 and CDR2: MNHNS and SASEGT. The junction had 5 bases not matched to a gene; V was cut back by 6 bases and J by 1 base. The CDR3 length is 14 residues. This chain's CDR3 is CASRHRGGNTEAFF. The CDR3 DNA is TGTGCCAGCAGGCACAGGGGAGGGAACACTGAAGCTTTCTTT.

This clonotype showed up just a few times. V is TRBV6-2 or TRBV6-3 and J is TRBJ2-5; D not resolved. Germline CDR1 reads MNHEY; CDR2 reads SVGEGT. The ends were cut back, 2 bases at V and 5 bases at J, with 3 bases in the middle. This CDR3 comprises 11 residues. The CDR3: CASSYVETQYF. The CDR3 DNA sequence: TGTGCCAGCAGTTACGTCGAGACCCAGTACTTC.

As for this clonotype: A much larger clone differs by one base, so this may be a read error. This chain uses TRBV2 with TRBJ2-1; D gene unclear. Between the trimmed V and J ends, which lost 3 bases and 12 bases, there was a span of 0 bases. The length of the CDR3 is 8 residues. CDR1 is SNHLY, CDR2 FYNNEI, per germline. As DNA, the CDR3 is TGTGCCAGCAGTGAGCAGTTCTTC. Translation: CASSEQFF.

This clonotype was seen many times. The gene calls are TRBV11-3 and TRBJ2-1; 12 bases agree with TRBD1. In germline, CDR1 is SGHNT, CDR2 YENEEA. Germline trimming cut 5 bases from V and 6 bases from J; bases unmatched to any gene: 5. This CDR3 is 15 amino acids long. The CDR3 nucleotides read TGTGCCAGCAGCCCGGGACAGGGGGCATCCAATGAGCAGTTCTTC. Its protein product is CASSPGQGASNEQFF.

The chain recombines TRBV6-1 with TRBJ2-2, with TRBD2 identical over 8 bases. CDR3 size: 15 residues. Unmatched junction bases numbered 4, after V lost 6 bases and J lost 1 base. CDR1 and CDR2 from the germline V gene are MNHNS and SASEGT. CDR3 amino acids: CASRISGRNTGELFF. CDR3 DNA sequence: TGTGCCAGCAGAATAAGCGGGAGGAACACCGGGGAGCTGTTTTTT.

This clonotype was found many times. V is TRBV12-3 or TRBV12-4 and J is TRBJ2-1, with D uncertain. V dropped 7 bases and J dropped 3 bases, with 13 bases sitting between them. The CDR3 consists of 14 residues. The CDR3 DNA reads TGTGCCAGCACCCTAGGGTTGAGCTACAATGAGCAGTTCTTC. Translating gives CASTLGLSYNEQFF.

This clonotype came up many times. This chain links TRBV9 with TRBJ2-3; D is possibly TRBD1 (5 bases). With 2 bases removed from V and 2 bases from J, the gap between germline ends came to 9 bases. The germline gives CDR1 SGDLS, CDR2 YYNGEE. The CDR3 is 14 residues long. The CDR3 bases are TGTGCCAGCAGCGTCCCCAGGGACACAGATACGCAGTATTTT. It translates to CASSVPRDTDTQYF.

This clonotype was found a few times. The J gene is TRBJ2-1, the V gene TRBV29-1; D gene unclear. With 0 bases removed from V and 9 bases from J, the gap between germline ends came to 9 bases. The germline V gene has CDR1 SQVTM and CDR2 ANQGSEA. The CDR3 consists of 12 residues. This CDR3 reads CSVEESQGEQFF. CDR3 bases: TGCAGCGTTGAAGAGTCCCAAGGTGAGCAGTTCTTC.

This clonotype has a count of ten or more. The J gene is TRBJ1-1, the V gene TRBV28, with 8 bases lining up with TRBD1. With V trimmed by 6 bases and J by 6 bases, 9 bases remained unmatched. The CDR3 is 14 amino acids. Germline CDR1 and CDR2: MDHEN and SYDVKM. The CDR3 DNA reads as TGTGCCAGCAGCGGCGGACAGGGATTCGCTGAAGCTTTCTTT. Amino acid sequence: CASSGGQGFAEAFF.

This clonotype was counted many times. The chain uses TRBV5-1 and TRBJ2-1; D remains unclear. Germline loops: CDR1 SGHRS, CDR2 YFSETQ. V was clipped by 2 bases and J by 1 base, with 7 bases between them. The CDR3 contains 14 residues. The CDR3 DNA sequence: TGCGCCAGCAGCTTTGGTCAGTCCTACAATGAGCAGTTCTTC. Translating it yields CASSFGQSYNEQFF.

This clonotype was detected a few times. The rearrangement uses TRBV6-2 or TRBV6-3 and TRBJ2-1; 8 bases agree with TRBD2. CDR3 length equals 14 residues. Per the germline V gene, CDR1 is MNHEY and CDR2 is SVGEGT. The J segment lost 8 bases and the V segment lost 4 bases, leaving 7 bases of the junction unmatched. The CDR3 nucleotides are TGTGCCAGCAGTTCTACTAGCGGTAATGATGAGCAGTTCTTC. As protein: CASSSTSGNDEQFF.

This clonotype occurred many times. The chain combines TRBV28 with TRBJ1-2; unclear D gene. The ends were cut back, 6 bases at V and 5 bases at J, with 13 bases in the middle. Germline V CDR1 and CDR2: MDHEN, SYDVKM. CDR3 length equals 13 residues. The CDR3: CASRSDPTYGYTF. DNA for the CDR3: TGTGCCAGCAGATCGGACCCGACGTATGGCTACACCTTC.

The sample holds many counts of this clonotype. The gene calls are TRBV7-9 and TRBJ2-1, with 14 bases matching TRBD2. Trimming took 10 bases from V and 0 from J; bases not matched to a gene: 11. CDR3 length equals 18 residues. Germline V gene sequence: CDR1 SEHNR, CDR2 FQNEAQ (reference sequence). The CDR3 reads CAIQGGTSGSTSYNEQFF. CDR3 in DNA: TGTGCCATCCAGGGGGGGACTAGCGGGAGTACCTCCTACAATGAGCAGTTCTTC.

J is TRBJ1-5 and V is TRBV27, with a weak D call TRBD1 (5 bases). The CDR3 is 15 residues long. Germline V gene lookup returns CDR1 MNHEY and CDR2 SMNVEV (reference sequence). The V end was cut by 6 bases, the J end by 11 bases, with 23 bases between. The CDR3 sequence is CASRPGPHPGKTQHF. The CDR3 region has the DNA TGTGCCAGCAGACCGGGACCCCACCCGGGGAAGACCCAGCATTTT.

This clonotype was seen only a few times. The chain carries TRBV11-3 and TRBJ2-1; TRBD1 aligns across 12 bases. The V and J ends lost 3 bases and 4 bases, in that order; junction bases with no gene match: 4. The CDR3 length is 16 residues. The germline gives CDR1 SGHNT, CDR2 YENEEA. CDR3: CASSFMGQGAYNEQFF. CDR3 bases: TGTGCCAGCAGCTTTATGGGACAGGGGGCTTACAATGAGCAGTTCTTC.

This clonotype was found many times. This chain uses TRBV6-1 with TRBJ2-7; 10 positions agree with TRBD1. V gave up 4 bases and J gave up 3 bases; unmatched junction bases: 6. The V gene's germline CDR1 is MNHNS and CDR2 SASEGT. The CDR3 has 15 amino acids. The CDR3 DNA is TGTGCCAGCAGTGGGAGGACAGGGGGGGACTACGAGCAGTACTTC. Its translation: CASSGRTGGDYEQYF.

This clonotype was detected ten times or more. The V and J genes are TRBV5-1 and TRBJ2-1; D possibly corresponds to TRBD2 (5 bases). V lost 4 bases and J 7 bases, leaving 12 bases between the germline ends. Germline CDR1 and CDR2: SGHRS and YFSETQ. CDR3 length: 13 residues. The CDR3 reads CASSGSPGNEQFF. The CDR3 DNA follows: TGCGCCAGCAGCGGTAGCCCGGGGAATGAGCAGTTCTTC.

V and J are TRBV19 and TRBJ2-3, with TRBD2 matching over 12 bases. V dropped 5 bases and J dropped 0; count of bases not matched to a gene: 3. CDR1 LNHDA and CDR2 SQIVND come from the germline V gene (reference sequence). CDR3 length: 16 residues. CDR3 in amino acids: CASSVGTSGSTDTQYF. The CDR3 DNA follows: TGTGCCAGTAGTGTTGGGACTAGCGGGAGCACAGATACGCAGTATTTT.

This clonotype was counted ten times or more. The V call is TRBV20-1, the J call TRBJ2-5, with 10 bases matching TRBD1. Germline CDR1 is DFQATT and CDR2 is SNEGSKA (reference sequence). V shed 1 base, J shed 3 bases, and the junction held 8 bases outside the gene matches. The CDR3 sequence is 16 residues long. The CDR3 reads CSARAFHGTGEETQYF. For the CDR3, the DNA is TGCAGTGCTAGAGCTTTCCATGGGACAGGGGAAGAGACCCAGTACTTC.

This clonotype has ten or more counts. The rearrangement uses TRBV10-3 and TRBJ2-1, with D possibly matching TRBD1 (7 bases). Between the trimmed V and J ends, which lost 5 bases and 6 bases, there was a span of 14 bases. The CDR3 runs to 14 residues. Germline CDR1 reads ENHRY; CDR2 reads SYGVKD. CDR3 sequence (DNA): TGTGCCATCAGTAGACAGGGTAGCGGCAATGAGCAGTTCTTC. It codes for CAISRQGSGNEQFF.